These 15 T cell receptor beta chains came from one sample sequenced in a study of blood T cell repertoires in COVID-19. TCRdb's copy holds only in-frame clones and misses some; the assay was immunoSEQ multiplex PCR. The profile shows around 300,000 clones, 75% to 90% of them singletons. The material sequenced was PBMCs or T cells enriched from blood (not recorded which). These receptor sequences come from a woman in her forties or fifties who had recovered from COVID-19.

This chain links TRBV18 with TRBJ2-3; 9 nucleotides align to TRBD2. Germline CDR1 and CDR2: KGHSH and LQKENI. CDR3 length equals 16 residues. V lost 2 bases, J lost 4 bases, and 7 bases stayed unmatched. This CDR3 reads CASSPSVAGEADTQYF. CDR3 in DNA: TGTGCCAGCTCACCAAGTGTAGCGGGAGAGGCAGATACGCAGTATTTT.

This clone was detected only once. V gene TRBV6-5 combines with J gene TRBJ2-3, with D tentatively TRBD2 (6 bases). The V end lost 4 bases, the J end lost 2 bases, and 10 bases lay between the germline ends. Germline V lookup: CDR1 MNHEY, CDR2 SVGAGI. This CDR3 is built from 14 residues. The DNA of the CDR3 is TGTGCCAGCAGTTGGAGCGGGTCCACAGATACGCAGTATTTT. It encodes CASSWSGSTDTQYF.

J is TRBJ2-5 and V is TRBV20-1; maybe TRBD2 (5 bases). The V and J ends lost 0 bases and 11 bases respectively, with 10 bases between them. Germline V gives CDR1 DFQATT, CDR2 SNEGSKA (reference sequence). The CDR3 is 11 amino acids. CDR3 protein: CSARDLGGQYF. The CDR3 region has the DNA TGCAGTGCTAGAGATCTCGGAGGACAGTACTTC.

The chain employs TRBV7-2 and TRBJ2-7, with D unresolved. CDR1 is SGHTA and CDR2 is FQGNSA in the germline V gene. This CDR3 contains 14 residues. Trimming removed 2 bases from V and 3 bases from J, with 11 bases in between. CDR3 amino acids: CASSLSKDIYEQYF. The CDR3 region has the DNA TGTGCCAGCAGCTTAAGCAAAGATATCTACGAGCAGTACTTC.

The rearrangement links TRBV6-5 to TRBJ2-3; perhaps TRBD2 as D (5 bases). The CDR3 has 14 amino acids. From germline, CDR1 is MNHEY and CDR2 SVGAGI. The germline V and J ends were trimmed by 6 bases and 1 base, with 11 bases remaining between them. This chain's CDR3 is CASREDGRTDTQYF. CDR3 DNA sequence: TGTGCCAGCAGGGAGGACGGTCGCACAGATACGCAGTATTTT.

This sequence joins TRBV7-6 and TRBJ2-3; 9 bases line up with TRBD2. V lost 5 bases to trimming and J lost 0 bases; unmatched junction nucleotides: 6. The germline gives CDR1 SGHVS, CDR2 FNYEAQ. The CDR3 is made up of 16 amino acids. The CDR3 is CASSVIAGVSTDTQYF. The CDR3 DNA follows: TGTGCCAGCAGCGTTATAGCGGGAGTGAGCACAGATACGCAGTATTTT.

This chain connects TRBV5-1 to TRBJ2-2; a weak D match, TRBD1 (5 bases). V was clipped by 6 bases and J by 3 bases, with 18 bases between them. Germline values: CDR1 SGHRS, CDR2 YFSETQ. The CDR3 has 16 amino acids. CDR3 DNA: TGCGCCAGCAATATAGTCGTGGCAGGGTACACCGGGGAGCTGTTTTTT. Translated: CASNIVVAGYTGELFF.

The chain joins TRBV7-2 to TRBJ1-6, with 8 bases fitting TRBD1. CDR1 and CDR2 (germline): SGHTA, FQGNSA. The CDR3 covers 15 residues. V was pared by 4 bases and J by 7 bases, with 6 bases of the junction left unmatched. The CDR3 coding sequence is TGTGCCAGCAGCTCCCGGACAGGGCTGAATTCACCCCTCCACTTT. The encoded protein is CASSSRTGLNSPLHF.

This clone was counted between two and nine times. The chain couples TRBV4-1 to TRBJ1-3, with 11 bases identical to TRBD1. The CDR3 is made up of 17 amino acids. J gave up 3 bases and V 1 base, and 5 bases lay outside the gene matches. Germline loops: CDR1 MGHRA, CDR2 YSYEKL. The CDR3 region has the DNA TGCGCCAGCAGCCAAGCAAAGGGACAGGGGGTTGGAAACACCATATATTTT. As protein: CASSQAKGQGVGNTIYF.

The rearrangement uses TRBV18 and TRBJ2-3, with D unresolved. V lost 5 bases, J lost 5 bases, and 8 bases lay in between. This CDR3 contains 12 residues. Germline loops: CDR1 KGHSH, CDR2 LQKENI. This CDR3 reads CASSATQDTQYF. The CDR3 DNA reads TGTGCCAGCTCAGCGACACAAGATACGCAGTATTTT.

The chain recombines TRBV4-1 with TRBJ2-7; the match to TRBD2 covers 9 bases. V was clipped by 1 base and J by 0 bases; unmatched bases: 1. Germline V gives CDR1 MGHRA, CDR2 YSYEKL. The CDR3 runs to 15 residues. CDR3 DNA sequence: TGCGCCAGCAGCCAAGGGGGACTAGCCTCCTACGAGCAGTACTTC. Translated, it gives CASSQGGLASYEQYF.

V is TRBV29-1 and J is TRBJ2-2; D perhaps matches TRBD2 (5 bases). Per germline, CDR1 SQVTM and CDR2 ANQGSEA. The CDR3 sequence is 15 residues long. V was pared by 2 bases and J by 0 bases, with 10 bases between. As DNA, the CDR3 is TGCAGCGTTGAAATCTTCGGGGCGAACACCGGGGAGCTGTTTTTT. It is translated as CSVEIFGANTGELFF.

The rearrangement uses TRBV28 and TRBJ2-7, with TRBD2 as a possible D gene (5 bases). The CDR3 contains 13 residues. Germline lookup yields CDR1 MDHEN and CDR2 SYDVKM. Trimming stripped 4 bases from V and 3 bases from J, with 10 bases between. The CDR3 sequence: CASSSTDYYEQYF. As DNA, the CDR3 is TGTGCCAGCAGTTCCACAGACTACTACGAGCAGTACTTC. The entire variable domain, with the rest obtained from reference TRBV28 and TRBJ2-7, is as follows: DVKVTQSSRYLVKRTGEKVFLECVQDMDHENMFWYRQDPGLGLRLIYFSYDVKMKEKGDIPEGYSVSREKKERFSLILESASTNQTSMYLCASSSTDYYEQYFGPGTRLTVT.

This chain joins TRBV11-2 and TRBJ2-1, with TRBD1 matching over 11 bases. CDR1 SGHAT and CDR2 FQNNGV come from the germline V gene. The CDR3 runs to 16 residues. J was trimmed by 8 bases and V by 5 bases; bases with no gene match: 11. The DNA of the CDR3 is TGTGCCAGCAGCGCCGGGACAGGGGGATCACAATATGAGCAGTTCTTC. Amino acid sequence: CASSAGTGGSQYEQFF.

The gene calls are TRBV7-2 and TRBJ2-1; 13 bases are a match to TRBD2. J lost 4 bases, V lost 9 bases, and 6 bases had no gene match. Germline lookup yields CDR1 SGHTA and CDR2 FQGNSA. This CDR3 contains 15 residues. CDR3 amino acids: CASTRTSGRYNEQFF. CDR3 coding DNA: TGTGCCAGTACGAGGACTAGCGGGAGATACAATGAGCAGTTCTTC.